Following are 24 T cell receptor beta chains from one sample sequenced in a study of T cell responses to AZD1222 COVID-19 vaccine. TCRdb's copy holds only in-frame clones and misses some; the assay was immunoSEQ multiplex PCR. Seen here are 120,000 to 150,000 clones, roughly 89% observed once, and the top ten hold roughly 5.6%. Sequencing used peripheral blood, obtained on day 0 of AZD1222 vaccination. The receptors come from an adult in good health.

The chain recombines TRBV9 with TRBJ2-1, with D possibly being TRBD1 (6 bases). Germline CDR1 SGDLS, CDR2 YYNGEE. CDR3 length: 14 residues. V gave up 2 bases and J gave up 6 bases, with 12 bases separating them. The CDR3 bases are TGTGCCAGCAGCGTGCCAGGGGTCTCCAATGAGCAGTTCTTC. Translated, it gives CASSVPGVSNEQFF.

The chain employs TRBV20-1 and TRBJ2-1, with TRBD1 matching over 7 bases. With 1 base clipped from V and 13 bases from J, the junction kept 4 bases outside the gene matches. The CDR3 runs 11 residues. Germline V lookup: CDR1 DFQATT, CDR2 SNEGSKA (reference sequence). The CDR3 here is CSARADRTQFF. Here the CDR3 DNA reads TGCAGTGCTAGAGCGGACAGGACACAGTTCTTC.

CDR3 protein: CASSPSSSYEQYF. Written as DNA, the CDR3 is TGTGCCAGCTCACCGTCGAGCTCCTACGAGCAGTACTTC. The chain combines TRBV18 with TRBJ2-7; D gene ambiguous. The CDR3 runs to 13 residues. The germline gives CDR1 KGHSH, CDR2 LQKENI. Between the trimmed V and J ends, which lost 3 bases and 0 bases, there was a span of 6 bases.

The chain carries TRBV13 and TRBJ2-7; tentatively, D is TRBD2 (6 bases). The CDR3 sequence is 15 residues long. The germline V and J ends were trimmed by 0 bases and 6 bases, with 15 bases remaining between them. Per germline, CDR1 PRHDT and CDR2 FYEKMQ (reference sequence). CDR3 DNA: TGTGCCAGCAGCTTAGGGGCGGGAACGAAAGTCGAGCAGTACTTC. Translation: CASSLGAGTKVEQYF.

V and J are TRBV7-8 and TRBJ1-4; maybe TRBD1 (5 bases). This CDR3 region has 17 residues. The V gene's germline CDR1 is SGHVS and CDR2 FQNEAQ. The ends were cut back, 1 base at V and 8 bases at J, with 20 bases in the middle. The CDR3 region has the DNA TGTGCCAGCAGCTTAGGGCCGGGGGGGTGGAAGAAAGAAAAACTGTTTTTT. It yields the protein CASSLGPGGWKKEKLFF.

This sequence joins TRBV18 and TRBJ2-2; TRBD2 agrees at 10 bases. The CDR3 contains 15 residues. CDR1 is KGHSH and CDR2 is LQKENI in the germline V gene. V shed 3 bases and J 3 bases; nucleotides not matched to a gene: 1. CDR3: CASSPLAGDTGELFF. The DNA for the CDR3 is TGTGCCAGCTCACCGCTAGCGGGAGACACCGGGGAGCTGTTTTTT.

The chain carries TRBV29-1 and TRBJ2-7, with 7 bases aligning to TRBD2. Per the germline V gene, CDR1 is SQVTM and CDR2 is ANQGSEA. The CDR3 loop spans 13 amino acids. Trimming took 0 bases from V and 6 from J; bases not matched to a gene: 5. The CDR3 protein is CSVEEGLVPEQYF. The DNA of the CDR3 is TGCAGCGTTGAAGAAGGACTAGTCCCCGAGCAGTACTTC.

This clone was counted a single time. An end of the junction differs from the germline gene, which may be a read error. The V and J genes are TRBV9 and TRBJ2-7, with a possible D match to TRBD1 (6 bases). The CDR3 totals 12 residues. CDR1 and CDR2 from the germline V gene are SGDLS and YYNGEE. As DNA, the CDR3 is TGTGCCAGCAGCGTAGAGGGGGAGAGACGGCACTTC. It encodes CASSVEGERRHF.

V is TRBV27 and J is TRBJ1-1; D remains unclear. The V and J ends lost 5 bases and 1 base respectively, with 14 bases between them. Germline loops: CDR1 MNHEY, CDR2 SMNVEV (reference sequence). This CDR3 region has 15 residues. The CDR3 region is CASSPSPQPNTEAFF. DNA of the CDR3: TGTGCCAGCAGTCCAAGTCCACAACCGAACACTGAAGCTTTCTTT.

This chain uses TRBV2 with TRBJ2-3; unclear D gene. Germline CDR1 is SNHLY and CDR2 is FYNNEI. This CDR3 is 15 amino acids long. Trimming stripped 7 bases from V and 1 base from J, with 15 bases between. The CDR3 DNA sequence: TGTGCCAGCATGTCTCTCTTGAACGGCACAGATACGCAGTATTTT. This encodes CASMSLLNGTDTQYF.

As regards this clone: Other nucleotide sequences from this sample produce the same CDR3. The V and J genes are TRBV18 and TRBJ2-7, with 10 bases aligning to TRBD1. Germline V gene lookup returns CDR1 KGHSH and CDR2 LQKENI. With 0 bases clipped from V and 4 bases from J, the junction kept 6 bases outside the gene matches. The CDR3 loop spans 16 amino acids. This CDR3 is CASSPPGTGVLYEQYF. The CDR3 region has the DNA TGTGCCAGCTCACCACCGGGGACAGGGGTTCTTTACGAGCAGTACTTC.

The chain couples TRBV15 to TRBJ2-1; 8 bases fit TRBD2. Looked up from germline, CDR1 is LNHNV and CDR2 is YYDKDF (reference sequence). The junction had 18 bases not matched to a gene; V was cut back by 5 bases and J by 9 bases. The CDR3 is 17 residues long. CDR3 nucleotides: TGTGCCACCAGCTCGGGCGGTTCGGCGGGAGGAGATGGTGAGCAGTTCTTC. Its translation is CATSSGGSAGGDGEQFF. Supplemented by reference TRBV15 and TRBJ2-1, the full variable domain reads DAMVIQNPRYQVTQFGKPVTLSCSQTLNHNVMYWYQQKSSQAPKLLFHYYDKDFNNEADTPDNFQSRRPNTSFCFLDIRSPGLGDTAMYLCATSSGGSAGGDGEQFFGPGTRLTVL.

The chain combines TRBV7-2 with TRBJ1-1; no definite D call. V shed 1 base and J shed 0 bases, with 9 bases lying between them. Germline V gene lookup returns CDR1 SGHTA and CDR2 FQGNSA. The CDR3 spans 15 residues. CDR3 nucleotides: TGTGCCAGCAGCTTAGGGGGAGCGATGAACACTGAAGCTTTCTTT. This codes for CASSLGGAMNTEAFF.

With respect to this clone: The same CDR3 can be traced to other DNA sequences in this sample. This chain uses TRBV7-2 with TRBJ2-7; 10 bases are shared with TRBD2. CDR3 size: 15 residues. With V trimmed by 1 base and J by 2 bases, 2 bases remained unmatched. From germline, CDR1 is SGHTA and CDR2 FQGNSA. CDR3 sequence reads: CASSLGLAGAYEQYF. CDR3 coding DNA: TGTGCCAGCAGCTTAGGACTAGCGGGCGCCTACGAGCAGTACTTC.

This chain connects TRBV4-2 to TRBJ2-1; 7 positions match TRBD2. This CDR3 spans 15 amino acids. Trimming took 3 bases from V and 9 from J; bases not matched to a gene: 11. The germline V gene encodes CDR1 LGHNA and CDR2 YNFKEQ. The CDR3 nucleotides read TGTGCCAGCAGCCAGCGGGAGCTTAAAATGAGTGAGCAGTTCTTC. Translating it yields CASSQRELKMSEQFF.

This clone was seen a single time. Here the CDR3 reads CASSEALGSQWETQYF. CDR3 DNA: TGTGCCAGCAGTGAAGCCCTGGGGTCCCAATGGGAGACCCAGTACTTC. The rearrangement links TRBV6-1 to TRBJ2-5, with unresolved D. V lost 0 bases and J lost 5, with 16 bases in between. Germline CDR1 is MNHNS and CDR2 is SASEGT. This CDR3 contains 16 residues.

This chain uses TRBV10-3 with TRBJ1-2; the D is unclear. The germline V gene has CDR1 ENHRY and CDR2 SYGVKD. Trimming shortened V by 11 bases and J by 5 bases, and 9 bases separated the two germline ends. This CDR3 is 10 amino acids long. CDR3 loop: CAAGRYGYTF. The CDR3, as DNA: TGTGCCGCCGGACGGTATGGCTACACCTTC.

V usage is TRBV5-1 and J usage is TRBJ2-1, with 9 nucleotides matching TRBD2. The CDR3 spans 16 residues. Germline-derived CDR1 and CDR2 are SGHRS and YFSETQ. V was pared by 4 bases and J by 2 bases, with 7 bases of the junction left unmatched. The DNA of the CDR3 is TGCGCCAGCAGCCCTACGGCGGGGGGGCCCTACAATGAGCAGTTCTTC. Translation: CASSPTAGGPYNEQFF.

The rearrangement uses TRBV5-1 and TRBJ1-3; no clear D. Deletions cut 1 base from V and 0 bases from J, with 11 bases between. Germline CDR1 is SGHRS and CDR2 is YFSETQ. The CDR3 loop spans 16 amino acids. The CDR3 loop reads CASSLFFGNSGNTIYF. The CDR3 nucleotides are TGCGCCAGCAGCTTGTTTTTTGGGAACTCTGGAAACACCATATATTTT.

The gene calls are TRBV7-8 and TRBJ2-5; TRBD2 matches 7 bases. Germline lookup yields CDR1 SGHVS and CDR2 FQNEAQ. V shed 5 bases, J shed 9 bases, and the junction held 9 bases outside the gene matches. There are 13 residues in the CDR3. In DNA form, the CDR3 reads TGTGCCAGCAGCCTAACCCCTCTAGCGGCCCAGTACTTC. Protein: CASSLTPLAAQYF.

The chain uses TRBV19 and TRBJ1-1, with 9 bases that match TRBD1. The germline gives CDR1 LNHDA, CDR2 SQIVND (reference sequence). V lost 4 bases to trimming and J lost 6 bases; unmatched junction nucleotides: 12. The CDR3 consists of 16 residues. This CDR3 is CASSTGTGRLIAEAFF. CDR3 in DNA: TGTGCCAGTAGTACAGGGACAGGGAGACTGATCGCTGAAGCTTTCTTT.

The V and J genes are TRBV12-3 or TRBV12-4 and TRBJ1-3, with D uncertain. CDR3 size: 12 residues. V lost 7 bases and J 4 bases, leaving 8 bases between the germline ends. This CDR3 reads CASTQGGNTIYF. The CDR3 coding sequence is TGTGCCAGCACCCAAGGAGGAAACACCATATATTTT.

This rearrangement joins TRBV4-1 to TRBJ2-7; 8 bases are shared with TRBD2. Germline values: CDR1 MGHRA, CDR2 YSYEKL. CDR3 size: 17 residues. The J segment lost 6 bases and the V segment lost 1 base, leaving 14 bases of the junction unmatched. The CDR3 DNA is TGCGCCAGCAGCCAAGTTGATATGGGACTAGTATTTTCCGAGCAGTACTTC. Residues: CASSQVDMGLVFSEQYF.

The chain recombines TRBV6-5 with TRBJ2-3; no reliable D call. Germline CDR1 is MNHEY and CDR2 is SVGAGI. V shed 6 bases and J shed 3 bases, with 16 bases lying between them. The CDR3 covers 15 residues. The CDR3: CASRGSLGLTDTQYF. As DNA, the CDR3 is TGTGCCAGCAGGGGCAGCTTAGGCCTGACAGATACGCAGTATTTT.